This TCR beta chain was sequenced in a study of blood T cell repertoires in COVID-19. Study background: The study drew acute and convalescent COVID-19 samples from the United States, Italy and Spain. T cells, B-cell-depleted T cells, or PBMCs supplied cDNA or gDNA.

Authors' processing steps: For nucleated cells, counts were estimated from reference gene primer amplification. This table comes from immunoSEQ multiplex PCR, and its TCRdb copy is limited to in-frame clones, with some not included. The DNA gave D and trimming, while V, J and clone size come from that table. The sample includes roughly 240,000 clones, approximately 86% of them seen just once. The germline gives CDR1 SGHNT, CDR2 YYREEE (reference sequence). The CDR3 has 15 amino acids. V gave up 2 bases and J gave up 0 bases, with 10 bases separating them. This chain connects TRBV5-4 to TRBJ2-3; possible D gene TRBD1, 6 bases. Sequences were obtained from peripheral blood. The TCR was taken from a man in his late teens or twenties with active or convalescent COVID-19. CDR3 sequence: CASSLQGLSTDTQYF. The DNA for the CDR3 is TGTGCCAGCAGCTTACAGGGCCTTAGCACAGATACGCAGTATTTT.